This is a list of T cell receptor beta chains from one sample in a study of CDR3 diversity in severe acne. TCRdb used MiXCR to reprocess the PCR reads, holding one entry per CDR3 protein. Of more than 85,000 distinct CDR3 sequences listed, approximately 49% are singletons. Sequenced sample: blood. These receptors all stem from a male donor with severe acne vulgaris. The conserved cysteine and the conserved F or W are not part of the CDR3 here.

V	CDR3
TRBV2	ASSEAGTGWGYT
TRBV4-2	ASSLDRYLYEQY
TRBV12-3/TRBV12-4	ASSEGGRQF
TRBV20-1	SASGRAYETQY
TRBV7-8	ASSLMGLAGAETQY
TRBV24-1	ATGQGASTDTQY
TRBV15	ATSDPRGGAHNEQF
TRBV9	ASSVEYGGDEQF
TRBV6-5	ASSYRGTGNTIY
TRBV25-1	ASSSRGDHEQY
TRBV10-3	AIKSWDRGNEQY
TRBV3-1	ASSQGANYGYT
TRBV6-1	ASSLLTRSGYT
TRBV15	ATMDPKYEQY
TRBV6-5	ASSYSRKGRIIGETQY
TRBV19	ASRSSWGAGQY
TRBV5-1	ASSLNWGTEAF
TRBV5-6	ASSLTGRETQY
TRBV6-6	ASRTGRGAYEQY
TRBV7-2	ASSRIDTQY
TRBV25-1	ASGDRGGNQPQH
TRBV6-5	ASRPMTGGYEQY
TRBV4-3	ASSQDLAVGYT
TRBV5-1	ASSPTGDEGGYT
TRBV24-1	ATSDVDSYVEQY
TRBV6-5	ASSYGQINEKLF
TRBV20-1	SAGKTGLQETQY
TRBV5-6	ASSSGTVGWPQH
TRBV10-3	AIRPQGSEQF
TRBV11-3	ASSYGTGQETQY
TRBV7-9	ATSEGLAGGPETQY
TRBV18	ASSPPGSRPEQY
TRBV7-4	ASRPQGAAETQY
TRBV7-9	ASYSTDTQY
TRBV15	ATRGTGNPQPQH
TRBV29-1	SVVETGATNEKLF
TRBV20-1	SARDRDRQETQY
TRBV20-1	SASEGATEAF
TRBV19	ASSIGRTGDYEQY
TRBV12-3/TRBV12-4	ASSFRQGGRNEQF
TRBV6-2/TRBV6-3	ASSFDRYNQPQH
TRBV14	ASSQDLSANTEAF